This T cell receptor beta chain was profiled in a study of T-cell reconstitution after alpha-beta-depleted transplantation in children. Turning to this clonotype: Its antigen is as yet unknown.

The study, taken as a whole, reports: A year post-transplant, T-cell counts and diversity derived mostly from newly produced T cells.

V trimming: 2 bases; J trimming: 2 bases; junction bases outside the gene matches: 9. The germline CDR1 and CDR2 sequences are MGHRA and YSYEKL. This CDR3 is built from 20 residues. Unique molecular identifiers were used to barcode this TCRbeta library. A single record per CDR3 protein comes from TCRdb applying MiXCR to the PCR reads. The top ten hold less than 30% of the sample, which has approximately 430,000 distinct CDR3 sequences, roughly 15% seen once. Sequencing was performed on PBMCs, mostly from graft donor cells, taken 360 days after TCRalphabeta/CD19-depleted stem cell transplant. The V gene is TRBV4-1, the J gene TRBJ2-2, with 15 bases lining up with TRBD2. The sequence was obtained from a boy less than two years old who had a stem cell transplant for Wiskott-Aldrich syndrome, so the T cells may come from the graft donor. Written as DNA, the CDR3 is TGCGCCAGCAGCCAACTTGGACTAGCGGGGGGGCCACGAAACACCGGGGAGCTGTTTTTT. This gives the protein CASSQLGLAGGPRNTGELFF.